This record concerns one T cell receptor (beta chain) sequence. Its antigen is still unknown. Trimming took 5 bases from V and 4 from J; bases not matched to a gene: 7. The CDR3 is made up of 14 amino acids. In germline, CDR1 is MNHEY, CDR2 SVGAGI. This specimen comes from a study of cytomegalovirus exposure and HLA in healthy donors. The PCR used 60 Vbeta and 13 Jbeta primers. In the original workflow: In a later analysis, the count reached some 75 million unique TCR beta chains, with approximately 10 million shared. Measured with immunoSEQ multiplex PCR; TCRdb has only the in-frame clones, and not every one. D and trimming come from the DNA, and the V and J calls and clone size come from that table. The profile shows 150,000 to 200,000 clones, over 65% of them singletons. General observations from the study: It has been reported that TCR beta sequences accurately predicted the HLA-A and HLA-B alleles of most subjects. Overall, roughly 170 TCR beta chains were annotated as cytomegalovirus-associated.

What was sequenced was PBMCs. The TCR originated in a woman in her twenties or thirties in good health and CMV-seronegative. This chain links TRBV6-5 with TRBJ2-7; 8 positions agree with TRBD1. The CDR3 coding sequence is TGTGCCAGCAGTAAAGAGACAGGGGCTTACGAGCAGTACTTC. Translated: CASSKETGAYEQYF.